Shown below are 5 T cell receptor beta chains from a single sample sequenced in a study of cytomegalovirus exposure and HLA in healthy donors. Primers included in the PCR were 60 Vbeta and 13 Jbeta primers. Data came from immunoSEQ multiplex PCR; TCRdb stores just in-frame clones and leaves some out. The sample lists 170,000 or so clones, more than 65% seen once, with approximately 1.6% in the top ten. Sequences were obtained from PBMCs. The source is a woman aged 25-40 years in good health and CMV-seronegative.

The chain joins TRBV6-1 to TRBJ1-1; D may be TRBD1 (6 bases). The V and J ends lost 4 bases and 0 bases respectively, with 12 bases between them. The CDR3 loop spans 15 amino acids. Per germline, CDR1 MNHNS and CDR2 SASEGT. CDR3 sequence (DNA): TGTGCCAGCAGTGTAGAAAGACAGGTGAACACTGAAGCTTTCTTT. This codes for CASSVERQVNTEAFF.

The chain uses TRBV7-3 and TRBJ2-3; D gene ambiguous. V was clipped by 5 bases and J by 5 bases, with 8 bases between them. Germline V gene lookup returns CDR1 SGHTA and CDR2 FQGTGA. The CDR3 loop spans 12 amino acids. The CDR3 is CASSPGIDTQYF. The CDR3, as DNA: TGTGCCAGCAGCCCCGGTATAGATACGCAGTATTTT.

This clone was detected only once. This chain joins TRBV7-9 and TRBJ2-5; TRBD1 might be the D (6 bases). Germline CDR1 and CDR2: SEHNR and FQNEAQ (reference sequence). The CDR3 extends over 17 amino acids. The V end was cut by 3 bases, the J end by 1 base, with 18 bases between. Written as DNA, the CDR3 is TGTGCCAGCAGCTTGGGGTACAGGGTAGGGTCCCAAGAGACCCAGTACTTC. It encodes CASSLGYRVGSQETQYF.

This clone has only one observation. This chain uses TRBV6-5 with TRBJ2-5, with TRBD2 matching over 7 bases. The closer fit of TRBJ2-7 to the DNA end suggests the J call may be wrong. The CDR3 length is 13 residues. Germline CDR1 MNHEY, CDR2 SVGAGI. The CDR3 spells CASRSAGAYEQYF. DNA for the CDR3: TGTGCCAGCAGATCGGCGGGGGCCTACGAGCAGTACTTC.

This chain joins TRBV7-9 and TRBJ2-1; TRBD2 might be the D (7 bases). The CDR3 length is 16 residues. The V gene's germline CDR1 is SEHNR and CDR2 FQNEAQ (reference sequence). V gave up 6 bases and J gave up 2 bases, with 17 bases separating them. CDR3 in amino acids: CASSPSGGPPYNEQFF. The CDR3 DNA follows: TGTGCCAGCAGTCCATCGGGGGGCCCCCCCTACAATGAGCAGTTCTTC.